This T cell receptor (beta chain) was recovered during a study of cytomegalovirus exposure and HLA in healthy donors. Overall study results and limits: Using the classifier, cytomegalovirus status was reportedly diagnosed with high specificity and sensitivity. Donors were assumed by presence/absence analyses to have roughly uniform sequencing depth.

About this clone itself: Its antigen is unknown.

Germline CDR1 and CDR2: SNHLY and FYNNEI. This CDR3 comprises 14 residues. The V and J ends lost 6 bases and 3 bases, in that order; junction bases with no gene match: 5. Vbeta (60) and Jbeta (13) primers were used in the PCR. Profiling relied on immunoSEQ multiplex PCR, and the TCRdb table lists in-frame clones only, not all of them. The sample gives about 240,000 clones, about 86% of which show up once; almost 8% is in the top ten. Sequenced input: PBMCs. The V and J genes are TRBV2 and TRBJ1-3; 7 positions match TRBD1. This clonotype was sampled from a woman aged 60-75 years in good health and CMV-seropositive. DNA for the CDR3: TGTGCCAGCAGAGAACAGGGGAGTGGAAACACCATATATTTT. This translates into CASREQGSGNTIYF.